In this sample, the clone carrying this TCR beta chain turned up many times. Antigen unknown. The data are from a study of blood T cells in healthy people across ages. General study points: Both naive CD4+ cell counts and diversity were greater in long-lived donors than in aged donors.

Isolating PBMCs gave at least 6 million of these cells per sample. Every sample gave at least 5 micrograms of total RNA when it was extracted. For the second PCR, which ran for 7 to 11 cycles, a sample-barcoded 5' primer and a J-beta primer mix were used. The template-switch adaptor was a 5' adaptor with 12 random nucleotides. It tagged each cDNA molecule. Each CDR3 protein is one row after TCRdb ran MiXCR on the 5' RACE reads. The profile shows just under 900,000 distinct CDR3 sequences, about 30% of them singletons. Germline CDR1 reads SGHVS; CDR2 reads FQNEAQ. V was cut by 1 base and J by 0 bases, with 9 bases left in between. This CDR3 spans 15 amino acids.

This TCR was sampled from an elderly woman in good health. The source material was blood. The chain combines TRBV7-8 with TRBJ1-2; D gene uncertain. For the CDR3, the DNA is TGTGCCAGCAGCTTAGACCCTAACGCTAACTATGGCTACACCTTC. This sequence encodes CASSLDPNANYGYTF.